The 29 T cell receptor beta chains presented below share a single source sample, sequenced in a study of cytomegalovirus exposure and HLA in healthy donors. The PCR had 60 Vbeta and 13 Jbeta primers. The method was immunoSEQ multiplex PCR; TCRdb's version includes in-frame clones alone and lacks a portion of them. The sample includes roughly 92,000 clones, 81% of them seen just once. The sequencing sample was made of PBMCs. These receptor sequences come from a woman aged 65 to 85 in good health and CMV-seropositive.

The chain carries TRBV7-2 and TRBJ2-1, with 13 bases fitting TRBD2. Trimming took 5 bases from V and 8 from J; bases not matched to a gene: 6. This CDR3 spans 15 amino acids. CDR1 is SGHTA and CDR2 is FQGNSA in the germline V gene. The CDR3 is CASSRTSGSVDEQFF. Written as DNA, the CDR3 is TGTGCCAGCAGCCGGACTAGCGGGAGTGTGGATGAGCAGTTCTTC.

The V gene is TRBV27, the J gene TRBJ2-7; D is unresolved. Germline loops: CDR1 MNHEY, CDR2 SMNVEV (reference sequence). Trimming took 4 bases from V and 2 from J, leaving 15 bases between them. The CDR3 covers 15 residues. CDR3 DNA sequence: TGTGCCAGCAGTTCTCTACGCAAGACAACCTACGAGCAGTACTTC. Translating it yields CASSSLRKTTYEQYF.

V and J are TRBV7-6 and TRBJ1-6; TRBD1 agrees at 7 bases. Germline assignment: CDR1 SGHVS and CDR2 FNYEAQ. The CDR3 runs to 14 residues. Trimming at V came to 5 bases and at J to 7 bases, leaving 5 bases not matched to a gene. CDR3 DNA: TGTGCCAGCAGCACTCGGGACAGCAATTCACCCCTCCACTTT. Translated: CASSTRDSNSPLHF. The whole variable domain, filled in from reference TRBV7-6 and TRBJ1-6, reads GAGVSQSPRYKVTKRGQDVALRCDPISGHVSLYWYRQALGQGPEFLTYFNYEAQQDKSGLPNDRFSAERPEGSISTLTIQRTEQRDSAMYRCASSTRDSNSPLHFGNGTRLTVT.

The V and J genes are TRBV2 and TRBJ2-1, with a tentative D call TRBD2 (6 bases). Germline V gene sequence: CDR1 SNHLY, CDR2 FYNNEI. Trimming stripped 7 bases from V and 5 bases from J, with 15 bases between. This CDR3 is built from 14 residues. The CDR3 loop is CASTGRLADNEQFF. The CDR3 region has the DNA TGTGCCAGCACTGGACGATTAGCGGACAATGAGCAGTTCTTC.

This clone has more than one count but fewer than ten. The V call is TRBV6-5, the J call TRBJ2-1; TRBD1 agrees at 9 bases. CDR1 is MNHEY and CDR2 is SVGAGI in the germline V gene. This CDR3 region has 14 residues. V was pared by 7 bases and J by 3 bases, with 4 bases of the junction left unmatched. The CDR3 nucleotides are TGTGCCAGCAAAACAGGGGGCGACTACAATGAGCAGTTCTTC. This encodes CASKTGGDYNEQFF.

The chain recombines TRBV6-6 with TRBJ1-3; 7 nucleotides line up with TRBD1. CDR1 and CDR2 (germline): MNHNY, SVGAGI (reference sequence). The CDR3 contains 15 residues. The V gene end was trimmed by 6 bases and the J gene end by 4 bases; junction bases not matched to a gene: 9. The CDR3: CASREGQRIGNTIYF. CDR3 in DNA: TGTGCCAGCAGAGAGGGACAGCGGATAGGAAACACCATATATTTT.

The rearrangement uses TRBV7-2 and TRBJ2-3; 8 nucleotides align to TRBD2. Germline V CDR1 and CDR2: SGHTA, FQGNSA. J lost 3 bases, V lost 2 bases, and 4 bases had no gene match. The CDR3 runs 15 residues. The CDR3 sequence is CASSLLSGRTDTQYF. The CDR3 bases are TGTGCCAGCAGCTTATTAAGCGGGAGAACAGATACGCAGTATTTT.

The V and J genes are TRBV27 and TRBJ2-5; 13 positions match TRBD2. Germline trimming cut 2 bases from V and 5 bases from J; bases unmatched to any gene: 8. CDR3 size: 17 residues. CDR1 is MNHEY, CDR2 SMNVEV, per germline (reference sequence). The CDR3 sequence: CASSLGMGLAGLETQYF. The CDR3 region has the DNA TGTGCCAGCAGTTTAGGTATGGGACTAGCGGGACTGGAGACCCAGTACTTC.

This chain links TRBV7-2 with TRBJ2-7; 8 positions match TRBD2. J lost 4 bases, V lost 6 bases, and 8 bases had no gene match. Germline CDR1 and CDR2: SGHTA and FQGNSA. This CDR3 region has 14 residues. CDR3 DNA sequence: TGTGCCAGCAGTCGGACTAGCACGGGGTACGAGCAGTACTTC. Protein: CASSRTSTGYEQYF.

This clone was detected a few times. The chain carries TRBV4-3 and TRBJ1-1, with D possibly TRBD1 on 6 matching bases. In germline, CDR1 is LGHNA, CDR2 YSLEER. This CDR3 is built from 14 residues. Deletions cut 5 bases from V and 3 bases from J, with 13 bases between. This CDR3 is CASSARGYDTEAFF. DNA for the CDR3: TGCGCCAGCAGCGCCAGGGGATATGACACTGAAGCTTTCTTT.

CDR3 DNA sequence: TGTGCCAGCAGCAAAAGACAGGGGGCAGGTCAGCCCCAGCATTTT. Its protein product is CASSKRQGAGQPQHF. This chain joins TRBV21-1 and TRBJ1-5; the table assigns TRBD1, which was not confirmed against the DNA. TRBV21-1 is designated a pseudogene. This CDR3 contains 15 residues.

This rearrangement joins TRBV19 to TRBJ1-4, with 7 bases lining up with TRBD1. With V trimmed by 7 bases and J by 3 bases, 8 bases remained unmatched. Germline CDR1 LNHDA, CDR2 SQIVND (reference sequence). The CDR3 spans 15 residues. CDR3 amino acids: CASTNKGGPNEKLFF. The CDR3 nucleotides are TGTGCCAGTACCAACAAAGGGGGCCCTAATGAAAAACTGTTTTTT. Full variable domain (outside the CDR3, taken from reference TRBV19 and TRBJ1-4): DGGITQSPKYLFRKEGQNVTLSCEQNLNHDAMYWYRQDPGQGLRLIYYSQIVNDFQKGDIAEGYSVSREKKESFPLTVTSAQKNPTAFYLCASTNKGGPNEKLFFGSGTQLSVL.

This chain uses TRBV9 with TRBJ2-1; 8 nucleotides match TRBD2. Germline-derived CDR1 and CDR2 are SGDLS and YYNGEE. After removal of 0 bases from V and 6 bases from J, the junction contained 14 bases not matched to a gene. The CDR3 length is 18 residues. This CDR3 is CASSVDMGRAAGGNEQFF. CDR3 bases: TGTGCCAGCAGCGTAGACATGGGGAGGGCGGCGGGGGGCAATGAGCAGTTCTTC.

V and J are TRBV6-1 and TRBJ2-7, with 13 bases aligning to TRBD2. Germline loops: CDR1 MNHNS, CDR2 SASEGT. The V gene end was trimmed by 7 bases and the J gene end by 7 bases; junction bases not matched to a gene: 10. This CDR3 has 15 residues. CDR3 loop: CASIKSPGLAGEQYF. In DNA, the CDR3 is TGTGCCAGCATCAAATCACCGGGACTAGCGGGGGAGCAGTACTTC.

The chain links TRBV6-6 to TRBJ2-5, with D tentatively TRBD1 (5 bases). The end of the DNA is better explained by TRBJ2-7, so the J call may be wrong. The CDR3 has 14 residues. Looked up from germline, CDR1 is MNHNY and CDR2 is SVGAGI (reference sequence). CDR3 in amino acids: CASSGRQSSYEQYF. The CDR3 bases are TGTGCCAGCAGTGGTCGACAGAGCTCCTACGAGCAGTACTTC.

There are a few counts of this clone. The gene calls are TRBV19 and TRBJ2-7; tentative D call: TRBD1 (6 bases). The V gene's germline CDR1 is LNHDA and CDR2 SQIVND (reference sequence). The ends were cut back, 5 bases at V and 6 bases at J, with 14 bases in the middle. The CDR3 covers 13 residues. Written as DNA, the CDR3 is TGTGCCAGTAGTGAATCAGGGGTCTCCGAGCAGTACTTC. It yields the protein CASSESGVSEQYF.

This clone showed up just once. The chain links TRBV5-5 to TRBJ2-2, with D unclear. V lost 0 bases, J lost 4 bases, and 4 bases lay in between. The CDR3 length is 13 residues. CDR1 is SGHKS and CDR2 is YYEKEE in the germline V gene (reference sequence). CDR3 coding DNA: TGTGCCAGCAGCTTGGGTATCACCGGGGAGCTGTTTTTT. Its translation: CASSLGITGELFF.

V usage is TRBV19 and J usage is TRBJ1-1; tentative D call: TRBD1 (6 bases). The CDR3 contains 15 residues. Per germline, CDR1 LNHDA and CDR2 SQIVND (reference sequence). V was cut by 4 bases and J by 4 bases, with 16 bases left in between. Here the CDR3 DNA reads TGTGCCAGTAGTAAGGGACAACCAAAAGCCACTGAAGCTTTCTTT. It encodes CASSKGQPKATEAFF.

The genes are TRBV5-1 and TRBJ2-7; 10 positions match TRBD1. Trimming at V came to 4 bases and at J to 5 bases, leaving 6 bases not matched to a gene. Looked up from germline, CDR1 is SGHRS and CDR2 is YFSETQ. The CDR3 spans 14 residues. CDR3 protein: CASSIGTGVNEQYF. CDR3 bases: TGCGCCAGCAGCATAGGGACAGGGGTTAACGAGCAGTACTTC.

The V and J genes are TRBV14 and TRBJ2-2; 14 positions match TRBD2. Looked up from germline, CDR1 is SGHDN and CDR2 is FVKESK. J gave up 5 bases and V 4 bases, and 12 bases lay outside the gene matches. There are 19 residues in the CDR3. This chain's CDR3 is CASSPGLAGGHLLTGELFF. Here the CDR3 DNA reads TGTGCCAGCAGCCCCGGACTAGCGGGAGGTCATCTTCTAACCGGGGAGCTGTTTTTT. The full variable domain, its missing parts supplied by reference TRBV14 and TRBJ2-2, is EAGVTQFPSHSVIEKGQTVTLRCDPISGHDNLYWYRRVMGKEIKFLLHFVKESKQDESGMPNNRFLAERTGGTYSTLKVQPAELEDSGVYFCASSPGLAGGHLLTGELFFGEGSRLTVL.

The gene calls are TRBV2 and TRBJ2-7, with D unresolved. The germline V gene encodes CDR1 SNHLY and CDR2 FYNNEI. The CDR3 runs to 12 residues. V lost 3 bases and J lost 1, with 4 bases in between. CDR3 amino acids: CASSDGSYEQYF. The CDR3 region has the DNA TGTGCCAGCAGTGACGGGTCCTACGAGCAGTACTTC.

The chain joins TRBV30 to TRBJ1-2; 9 positions match TRBD1. CDR3 length equals 12 residues. The junction had 5 bases not matched to a gene; V was cut back by 5 bases and J by 7 bases. Germline values: CDR1 GTSNPN, CDR2 SVGIG (reference sequence). The CDR3 nucleotides are TGTGCCTGGTTGGGACAGGGAGTTGGCTACACCTTC. It is translated as CAWLGQGVGYTF.

The sample holds a few counts of this clone. The chain is built from TRBV28 and TRBJ2-7; possibly TRBD2 for D (6 bases). From germline, CDR1 is MDHEN and CDR2 SYDVKM. The length of the CDR3 is 15 residues. V was shortened by 5 bases and J by 0 bases, with 14 bases between the two germline ends. The CDR3 reads CASSVRGSGSYEQYF. The CDR3 DNA reads as TGTGCCAGCAGTGTCCGGGGTAGCGGCTCCTACGAGCAGTACTTC.

This clone was counted a few times. The chain employs TRBV28 and TRBJ1-1, with 11 bases lining up with TRBD1. The CDR3 loop spans 12 amino acids. Germline loops: CDR1 MDHEN, CDR2 SYDVKM. After removal of 5 bases from V and 11 bases from J, the junction contained 4 bases not matched to a gene. CDR3 sequence: CASSRTGGRAFF. Written as DNA, the CDR3 is TGTGCCAGCAGTAGGACAGGGGGCAGGGCTTTCTTT.

The chain couples TRBV7-3 to TRBJ2-5, with 14 bases that match TRBD2. CDR3 size: 17 residues. V lost 2 bases to trimming and J lost 4 bases; unmatched junction nucleotides: 6. The germline V gene has CDR1 SGHTA and CDR2 FQGTGA. The CDR3 loop reads CASSLGTSGSSGETQYF. The CDR3 DNA follows: TGTGCCAGCAGCTTAGGGACTAGCGGGAGCTCGGGAGAGACCCAGTACTTC.

V usage is TRBV6-5 and J usage is TRBJ2-1; 12 bases are a match to TRBD2. This CDR3 has 15 amino acids. The V gene's germline CDR1 is MNHEY and CDR2 SVGAGI. V lost 0 bases and J lost 10; bases outside the gene matches: 4. The CDR3 loop reads CASSYSTSGSQEQFF. CDR3 DNA: TGTGCCAGCAGTTACTCGACTAGCGGGAGTCAAGAGCAGTTCTTC.

The V gene is TRBV29-1, the J gene TRBJ1-1; 9 bases match TRBD1. Trimming at V came to 4 bases and at J to 3 bases, leaving 21 bases not matched to a gene. Germline lookup yields CDR1 SQVTM and CDR2 ANQGSEA. The CDR3 is 19 residues long. This CDR3 is CSVVGAFFTGTGFDTEAFF. For the CDR3, the DNA is TGCAGCGTTGTAGGGGCTTTCTTTACCGGGACAGGGTTTGACACTGAAGCTTTCTTT.

The chain links TRBV15 to TRBJ2-3; 7 positions match TRBD2. Germline loops: CDR1 LNHNV, CDR2 YYDKDF (reference sequence). This CDR3 contains 16 residues. J gave up 1 base and V 2 bases, and 6 bases lay outside the gene matches. CDR3 in amino acids: CATSRSGLGGTDTQYF. The CDR3 DNA reads TGTGCCACCAGCAGAAGCGGACTAGGAGGCACAGATACGCAGTATTTT.

The chain joins TRBV14 to TRBJ2-3; TRBD2 matches at 13 bases. Germline loops: CDR1 SGHDN, CDR2 FVKESK. CDR3 size: 16 residues. J lost 5 bases, V lost 6 bases, and 8 bases had no gene match. This CDR3 reads CASSYGLAGAVDTQYF. The CDR3 nucleotides read TGTGCCAGCAGTTACGGACTAGCGGGAGCAGTAGATACGCAGTATTTT.